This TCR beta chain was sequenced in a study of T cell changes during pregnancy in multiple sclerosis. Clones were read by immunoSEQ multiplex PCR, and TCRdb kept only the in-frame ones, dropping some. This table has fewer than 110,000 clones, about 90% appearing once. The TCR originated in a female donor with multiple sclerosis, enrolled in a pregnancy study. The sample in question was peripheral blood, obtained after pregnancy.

CDR3 coding DNA: TGTGCCAGCAGCCACTTATCCGGGACAGGGGAGAATGGCTACACCTTC. Encoded protein: CASSHLSGTGENGYTF. This chain links TRBV7-2 with TRBJ1-2, with 10 bases lining up with TRBD1. The CDR3 runs 16 residues. Trimming at V came to 5 bases and at J to 6 bases, leaving 12 bases not matched to a gene. In germline, CDR1 is SGHTA, CDR2 FQGNSA.